This TCR beta chain was recovered during a study of blood T cells in healthy people across ages. Next came a second PCR, run for about 7 to 12 cycles, which used a sample-barcoded 5' primer along with a J-beta primer mix. Using its own MiXCR run on the 5' RACE reads, TCRdb lists one record per CDR3 protein. The table includes roughly 2 million distinct CDR3 sequences, 49% detected once. CDR3 length equals 13 residues. Germline V gene sequence: CDR1 DFQATT, CDR2 SNEGSKA (reference sequence). The V and J ends lost 4 bases and 1 base respectively, with 10 bases between them. This clonotype has more than one count but fewer than ten.

The gene calls are TRBV20-1 and TRBJ1-2; D call uncertain. Sequenced: blood. This sequence was found in a woman aged 40 to 55 in good health. Written as DNA, the CDR3 is TGCAGTGCTAACGGTGGGATTAACTATGGCTACACCTTC. This sequence encodes CSANGGINYGYTF.